Below, one T cell receptor (beta chain) is given with its context. The antigen is undetermined. The PCR used 60 Vbeta and 13 Jbeta primers. Clones were sequenced by immunoSEQ multiplex PCR, and TCRdb holds only the in-frame ones, with some missing. The sample shows roughly 100,000 clones, roughly 82% of them seen only once. These data come from a study of cytomegalovirus exposure and HLA in healthy donors. Study-wide results and caveats: Earlier analysis yielded a pattern in which most TCR beta V segments were productive about 87% or about 30% of the time.

Germline loops: CDR1 KGHSH, CDR2 LQKENI. This CDR3 has 12 amino acids. The germline V and J ends were trimmed by 3 bases and 7 bases, with 7 bases remaining between them. This clonotype was obtained from a man between 45 and 60 years old in good health and CMV-seronegative. Sequenced sample: PBMCs. The chain recombines TRBV18 with TRBJ2-1; D is unclear. CDR3 nucleotide sequence: TGTGCCAGCTCACCCCCCCAAAATGAGCAGTTCTTC. This encodes CASSPPQNEQFF.